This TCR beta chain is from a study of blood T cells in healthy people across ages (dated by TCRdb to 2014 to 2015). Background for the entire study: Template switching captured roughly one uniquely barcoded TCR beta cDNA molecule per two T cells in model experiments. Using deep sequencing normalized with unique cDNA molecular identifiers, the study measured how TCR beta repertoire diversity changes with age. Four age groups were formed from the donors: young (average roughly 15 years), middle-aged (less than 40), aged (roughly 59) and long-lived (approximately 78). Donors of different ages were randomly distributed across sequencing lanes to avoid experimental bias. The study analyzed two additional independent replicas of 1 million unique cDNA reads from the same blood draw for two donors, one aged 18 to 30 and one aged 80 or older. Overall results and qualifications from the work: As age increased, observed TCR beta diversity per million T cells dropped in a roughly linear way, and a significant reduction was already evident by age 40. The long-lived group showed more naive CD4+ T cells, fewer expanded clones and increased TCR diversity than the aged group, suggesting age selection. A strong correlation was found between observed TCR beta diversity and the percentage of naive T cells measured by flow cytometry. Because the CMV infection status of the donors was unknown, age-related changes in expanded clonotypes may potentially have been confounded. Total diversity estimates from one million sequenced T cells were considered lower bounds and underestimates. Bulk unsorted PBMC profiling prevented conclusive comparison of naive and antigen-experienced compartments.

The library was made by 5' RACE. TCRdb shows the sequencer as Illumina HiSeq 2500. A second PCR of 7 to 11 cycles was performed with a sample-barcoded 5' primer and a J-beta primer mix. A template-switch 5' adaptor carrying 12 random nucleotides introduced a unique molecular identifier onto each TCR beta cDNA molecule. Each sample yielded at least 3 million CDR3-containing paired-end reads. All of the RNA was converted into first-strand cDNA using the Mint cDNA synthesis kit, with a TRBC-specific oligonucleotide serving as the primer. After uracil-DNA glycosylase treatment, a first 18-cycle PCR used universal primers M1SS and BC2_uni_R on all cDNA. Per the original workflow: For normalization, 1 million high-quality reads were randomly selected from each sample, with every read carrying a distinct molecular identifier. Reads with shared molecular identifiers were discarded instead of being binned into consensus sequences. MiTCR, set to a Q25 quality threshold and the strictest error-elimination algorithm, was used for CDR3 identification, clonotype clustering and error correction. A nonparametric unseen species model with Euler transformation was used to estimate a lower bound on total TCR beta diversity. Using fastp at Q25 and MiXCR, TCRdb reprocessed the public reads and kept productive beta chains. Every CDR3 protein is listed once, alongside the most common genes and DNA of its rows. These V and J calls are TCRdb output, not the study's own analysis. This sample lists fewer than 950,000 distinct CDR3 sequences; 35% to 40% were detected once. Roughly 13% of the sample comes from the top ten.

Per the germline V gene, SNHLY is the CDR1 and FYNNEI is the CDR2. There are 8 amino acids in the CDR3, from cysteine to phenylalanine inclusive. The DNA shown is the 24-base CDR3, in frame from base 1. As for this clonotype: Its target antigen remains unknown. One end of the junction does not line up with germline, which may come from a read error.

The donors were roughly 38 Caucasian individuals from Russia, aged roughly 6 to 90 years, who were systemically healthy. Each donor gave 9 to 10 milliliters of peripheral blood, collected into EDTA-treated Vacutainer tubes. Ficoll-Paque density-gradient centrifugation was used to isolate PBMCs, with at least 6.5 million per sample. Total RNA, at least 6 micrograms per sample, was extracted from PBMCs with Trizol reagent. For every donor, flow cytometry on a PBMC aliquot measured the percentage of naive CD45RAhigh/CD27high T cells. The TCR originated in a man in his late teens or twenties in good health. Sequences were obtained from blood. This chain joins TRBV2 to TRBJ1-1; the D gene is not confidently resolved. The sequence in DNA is TGTGCCAGCACTGAAGCTTTCTTT. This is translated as CASTEAFF.